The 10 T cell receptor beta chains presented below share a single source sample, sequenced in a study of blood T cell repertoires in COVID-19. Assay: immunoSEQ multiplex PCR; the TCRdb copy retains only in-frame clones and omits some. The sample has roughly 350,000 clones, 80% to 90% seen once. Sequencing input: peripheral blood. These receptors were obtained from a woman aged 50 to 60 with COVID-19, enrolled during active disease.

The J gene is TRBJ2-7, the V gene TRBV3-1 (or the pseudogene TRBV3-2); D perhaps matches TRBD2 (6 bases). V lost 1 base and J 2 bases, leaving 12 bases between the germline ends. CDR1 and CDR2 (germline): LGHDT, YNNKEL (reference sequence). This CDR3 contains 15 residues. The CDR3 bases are TGTGCCAGCAGCCAAGGCGGGACTGCCACCTACGAGCAGTACTTC. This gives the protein CASSQGGTATYEQYF.

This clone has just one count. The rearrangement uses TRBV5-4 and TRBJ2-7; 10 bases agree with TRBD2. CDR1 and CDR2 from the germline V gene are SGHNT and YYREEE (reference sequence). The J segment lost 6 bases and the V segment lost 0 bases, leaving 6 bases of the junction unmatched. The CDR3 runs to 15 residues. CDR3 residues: CASSLGTGLASEQYF. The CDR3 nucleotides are TGTGCCAGCAGCTTGGGAACGGGACTAGCGAGCGAGCAGTACTTC.

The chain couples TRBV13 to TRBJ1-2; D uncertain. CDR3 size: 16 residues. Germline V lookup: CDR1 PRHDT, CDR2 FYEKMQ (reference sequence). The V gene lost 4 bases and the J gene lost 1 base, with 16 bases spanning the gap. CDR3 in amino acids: CASSSLNEQINYGYTF. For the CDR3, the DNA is TGTGCCAGCAGCTCCTTAAATGAGCAAATTAACTATGGCTACACCTTC.

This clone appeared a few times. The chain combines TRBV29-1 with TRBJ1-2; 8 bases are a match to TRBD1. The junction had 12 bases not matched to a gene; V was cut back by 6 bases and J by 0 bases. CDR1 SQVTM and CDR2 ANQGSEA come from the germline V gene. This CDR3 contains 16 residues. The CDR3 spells CSVSGTGNLANYGYTF. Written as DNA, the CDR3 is TGCAGCGTCTCCGGGACAGGAAATTTAGCTAACTATGGCTACACCTTC. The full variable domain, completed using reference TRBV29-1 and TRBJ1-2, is SAVISQKPSRDICQRGTSLTIQCQVDSQVTMMFWYRQQPGQSLTLIATANQGSEATYESGFVIDKFPISRPNLTFSTLTVSNMSPEDSSIYLCSVSGTGNLANYGYTFGSGTRLTVV.

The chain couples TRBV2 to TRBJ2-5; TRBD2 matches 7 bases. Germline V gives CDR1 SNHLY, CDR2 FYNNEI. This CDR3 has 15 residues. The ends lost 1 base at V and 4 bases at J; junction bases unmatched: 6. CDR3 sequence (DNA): TGTGCCAGCAGTGAAGTGCCGGGAGGAGTAGAGACCCAGTACTTC. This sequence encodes CASSEVPGGVETQYF.

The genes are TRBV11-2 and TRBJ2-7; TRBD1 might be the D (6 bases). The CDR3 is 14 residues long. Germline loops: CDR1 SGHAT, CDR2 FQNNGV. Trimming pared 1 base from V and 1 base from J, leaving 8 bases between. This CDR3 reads CASSLVGQSYEQYF. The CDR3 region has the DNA TGTGCCAGCAGCTTAGTTGGACAGTCCTACGAGCAGTACTTC.

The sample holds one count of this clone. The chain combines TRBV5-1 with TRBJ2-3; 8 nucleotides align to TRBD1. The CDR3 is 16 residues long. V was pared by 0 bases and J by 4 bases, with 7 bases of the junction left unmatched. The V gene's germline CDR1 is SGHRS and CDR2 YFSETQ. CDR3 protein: CASSLAFSGGADTQYF. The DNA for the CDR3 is TGCGCCAGCAGCTTGGCGTTTTCAGGGGGCGCAGATACGCAGTATTTT.

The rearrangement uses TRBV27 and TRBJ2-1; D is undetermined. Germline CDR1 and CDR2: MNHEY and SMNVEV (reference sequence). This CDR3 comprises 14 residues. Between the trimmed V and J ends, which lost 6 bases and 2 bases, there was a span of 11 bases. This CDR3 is CASSEEWPYNEQFF. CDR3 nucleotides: TGTGCCAGCAGCGAGGAGTGGCCCTACAATGAGCAGTTCTTC.

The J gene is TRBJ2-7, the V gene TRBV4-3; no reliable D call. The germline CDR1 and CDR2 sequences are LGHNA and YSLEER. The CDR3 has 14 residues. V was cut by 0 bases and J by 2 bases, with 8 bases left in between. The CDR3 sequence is CASSQDTQPYEQYF. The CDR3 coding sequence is TGCGCCAGCAGCCAAGATACACAGCCCTACGAGCAGTACTTC.

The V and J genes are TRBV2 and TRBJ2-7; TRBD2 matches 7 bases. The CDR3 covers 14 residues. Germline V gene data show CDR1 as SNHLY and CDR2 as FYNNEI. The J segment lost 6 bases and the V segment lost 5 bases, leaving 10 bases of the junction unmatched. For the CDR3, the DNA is TGTGCCAGCAGTACCCCGGGACTACCAGTCGAGCAGTACTTC. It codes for CASSTPGLPVEQYF.